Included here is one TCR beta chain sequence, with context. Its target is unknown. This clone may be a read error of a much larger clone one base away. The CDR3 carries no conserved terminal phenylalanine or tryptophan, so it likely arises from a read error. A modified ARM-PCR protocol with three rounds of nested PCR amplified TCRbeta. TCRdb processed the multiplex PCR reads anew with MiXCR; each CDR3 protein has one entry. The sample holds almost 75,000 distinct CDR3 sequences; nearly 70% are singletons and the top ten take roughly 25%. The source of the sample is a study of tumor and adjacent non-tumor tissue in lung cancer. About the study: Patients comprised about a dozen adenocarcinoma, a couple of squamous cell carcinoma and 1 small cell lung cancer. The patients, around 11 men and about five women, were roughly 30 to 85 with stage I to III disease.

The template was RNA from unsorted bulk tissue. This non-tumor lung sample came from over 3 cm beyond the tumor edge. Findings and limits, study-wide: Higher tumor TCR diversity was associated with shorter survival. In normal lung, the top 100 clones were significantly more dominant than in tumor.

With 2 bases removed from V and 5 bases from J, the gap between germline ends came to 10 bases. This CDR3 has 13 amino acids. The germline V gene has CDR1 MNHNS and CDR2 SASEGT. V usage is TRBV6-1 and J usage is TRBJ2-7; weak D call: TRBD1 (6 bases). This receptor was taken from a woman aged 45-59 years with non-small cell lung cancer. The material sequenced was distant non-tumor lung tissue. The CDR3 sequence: CASSETGIHEQYL. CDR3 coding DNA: TGTGCCAGCAGTGAAACAGGGATCCACGAGCAGTACCTC.